This TCR beta chain was sequenced for a study of CD8 T cells in Susac syndrome. Study outcomes and limitations: The authors acknowledged that the study's TCR sequencing and HLA analysis involved relatively few individuals.

Germline loops: CDR1 DFQATT, CDR2 SNEGSKA (reference sequence). With V trimmed by 6 bases and J by 4 bases, 6 bases remained unmatched. The CDR3 covers 13 residues. On this clonotype: What it binds is not known.

Relapsing-remitting disease, either stable or active, was present in the multiple sclerosis controls, who were treatment-naive patients. The RNA, 0.5 to 1 ug, was put through reverse transcription using random hexamers. Across 54 Vbeta and 13 Jbeta, TCR beta CDR3 was amplified with immunoSEQ multiplex PCR. From the immunoSEQ multiplex PCR reads, TCRdb called clonotypes with MiXCR, one entry per CDR3 protein. The sample lists 250,000 to 300,000 distinct CDR3 sequences, around nine tenths seen once, with 0.18% in the top ten. The clonotype originates from a human donor with multiple sclerosis. The chain links TRBV20-1 to TRBJ2-7; 10 nucleotides align to TRBD2. Sequenced: CD8+ T cells from PBMCs. The CDR3 region has the DNA TGCAGTGCGCGAGGGACTAGCGCGTACGAGCAGTACTTC. Protein sequence: CSARGTSAYEQYF.